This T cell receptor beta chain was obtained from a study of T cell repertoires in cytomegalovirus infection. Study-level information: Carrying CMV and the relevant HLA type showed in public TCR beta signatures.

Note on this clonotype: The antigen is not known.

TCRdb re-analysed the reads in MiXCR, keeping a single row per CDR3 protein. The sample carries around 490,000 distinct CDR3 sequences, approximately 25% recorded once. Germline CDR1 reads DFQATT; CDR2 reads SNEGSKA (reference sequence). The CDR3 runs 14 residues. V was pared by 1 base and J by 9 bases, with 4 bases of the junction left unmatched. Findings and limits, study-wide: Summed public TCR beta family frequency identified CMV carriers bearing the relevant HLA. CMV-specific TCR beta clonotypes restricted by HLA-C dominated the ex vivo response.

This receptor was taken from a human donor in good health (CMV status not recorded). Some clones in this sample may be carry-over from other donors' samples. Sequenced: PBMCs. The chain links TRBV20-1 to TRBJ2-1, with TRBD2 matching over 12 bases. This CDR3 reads CSARGLAGEVEQFF. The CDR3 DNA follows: TGCAGTGCTAGAGGACTAGCGGGAGAGGTTGAGCAGTTCTTC.